Included here is one T cell receptor beta chain sequence, with context. Antigen unknown. Trimming removed 4 bases from V and 3 bases from J; junction bases left unmatched: 5. Looked up from germline, CDR1 is LGHNA and CDR2 is YNFKEQ. The CDR3 is 15 amino acids. The data were obtained in a study of beta chain features in type 1 diabetes. Study information: The study found patients and healthy donors alike in age, gender and cell yields. The study's findings and limits: Significant though moderate, a shortening of TCRB CDR3s appeared in all four CD4+ subsets of Type 1 diabetes patients. Across patients, naive, central memory and Treg TCRB repertoires exhibited apparently greater similarity than was observed across healthy donors. More deletions and fewer insertions at VDJ junctions were seen in type 1 diabetes patients.

All of the isolated RNA was reverse transcribed, so expressed TCRB transcripts were sequenced. TCRdb's copy holds only in-frame clones and misses some; the assay was immunoSEQ multiplex PCR. The sample shows about half a million clones, roughly 30% of them seen only once. The chain employs TRBV4-2 and TRBJ2-3; 9 bases align to TRBD2. The specimen sequenced was naive CD4+ T cells from blood. The TCR originated in a man between 18 and 29 years old in good health. As DNA, the CDR3 is TGTGCCAGCAGCCCTCCGGGACTAGCAACAGATACGCAGTATTTT. This codes for CASSPPGLATDTQYF.